A single T cell receptor beta chain is shown here with its context. The sample is drawn from a study of T cell changes during pregnancy in multiple sclerosis. Clones were read by immunoSEQ multiplex PCR, and TCRdb kept only the in-frame ones, dropping some. The sample has some 60,000 clones; 91% are singletons. The V end was cut by 5 bases, the J end by 5 bases, with 15 bases between. The V gene's germline CDR1 is LNHDA and CDR2 SQIVND (reference sequence). This CDR3 has 14 amino acids. The chain combines TRBV19 with TRBJ1-1; D is unresolved. This receptor was obtained from a female donor with multiple sclerosis, enrolled in a pregnancy study. The starting material was CD4+ T cells from peripheral blood mononuclear cells, obtained in the first trimester of pregnancy. The CDR3 DNA reads TGTGCCAGTAGTGGAGGGCTTAGGAGGACTGAAGCTTTCTTT. This translates into CASSGGLRRTEAFF.